These T cell receptor beta chains were read from a single sample in a study of brain metastases from non-small cell lung cancer. Libraries were prepared by immunoSEQ multiplex PCR; TCRdb keeps only in-frame clonotypes and omits some of them. The repertoire holds some 4,300 clones, with about 82% as singletons. The sequencing sample was made of primary lung tumor tissue. The source of these receptors is a donor at least 40 years old with non-small cell lung cancer. The CDR3 runs from the conserved cysteine through the conserved F or W. A D gene is named only where the DNA matches it firmly.

V gene: TRBV19
D gene: .
J gene: TRBJ1-5
CDR3 protein: CASSTTSYSNQPQHF
CDR3 DNA: TGTGCCAGTAGTACCACGAGTTATAGCAATCAGCCCCAGCATTTT

V gene: TRBV7-2
D gene: .
J gene: TRBJ1-1
CDR3 protein: CASSLDRGPEAFF
CDR3 DNA: TGTGCCAGCAGCCTCGATCGGGGCCCTGAAGCTTTCTTT

V gene: TRBV3-1/TRBV3-2
D gene: .
J gene: TRBJ2-2
CDR3 protein: CASSQLSGAGELFF
CDR3 DNA: TGTGCCAGCAGCCAATTGTCGGGAGCCGGGGAGCTGTTTTTT

V gene: TRBV15
D gene: TRBD2
J gene: TRBJ2-1
CDR3 protein: CATSTSALAATYNEQFF
CDR3 DNA: TGTGCCACCAGCACCTCCGCTCTAGCGGCGACCTACAATGAGCAGTTCTTC

V gene: TRBV6-5
D gene: .
J gene: TRBJ1-1
CDR3 protein: CASSFDRNTEAFF
CDR3 DNA: TGTGCCAGCAGTTTTGACCGGAACACTGAAGCTTTCTTT

V gene: TRBV3-1/TRBV3-2
D gene: .
J gene: TRBJ2-5
CDR3 protein: CASSRTYPFSETQYF
CDR3 DNA: TGTGCCAGCAGCAGGACGTATCCTTTCTCTGAGACCCAGTACTTC

V gene: TRBV9
D gene: TRBD1
J gene: TRBJ1-1
CDR3 protein: CASSVGPQMTGGLNTEAFF
CDR3 DNA: TGTGCCAGCAGCGTAGGACCCCAGATGACAGGGGGCTTGAACACTGAAGCTTTCTTT

V gene: TRBV2
D gene: .
J gene: TRBJ2-5
CDR3 protein: CASSQQGREETQYF
CDR3 DNA: TGTGCCAGCAGTCAACAGGGGAGGGAAGAGACCCAGTACTTC

V gene: TRBV7-2
D gene: .
J gene: TRBJ1-5
CDR3 protein: CASSLELNQPQHF
CDR3 DNA: TGTGCCAGCAGCTTAGAGCTCAATCAGCCCCAGCATTTT

V gene: TRBV19
D gene: .
J gene: TRBJ2-3
CDR3 protein: CANSIGGGRTDTQYF
CDR3 DNA: TGTGCCAATAGTATAGGAGGGGGCCGCACAGATACGCAGTATTTT

V gene: TRBV6-9
D gene: .
J gene: TRBJ1-6
CDR3 protein: CASSYEGDSPLHF
CDR3 DNA: TGTGCCAGCAGTTACGAGGGTGATTCACCCCTCCACTTT

V gene: TRBV7-9
D gene: TRBD1
J gene: TRBJ1-1
CDR3 protein: CASAGQENTEAFF
CDR3 DNA: TGTGCCAGCGCGGGACAGGAGAACACTGAAGCTTTCTTT

V gene: TRBV9
D gene: .
J gene: TRBJ1-1
CDR3 protein: CASSPMDRNTEAFF
CDR3 DNA: TGTGCCAGCAGCCCTATGGACAGGAACACTGAAGCTTTCTTT

V gene: TRBV28
D gene: .
J gene: TRBJ2-7
CDR3 protein: CASSLGPIGQYF
CDR3 DNA: TGTGCCAGCAGTTTAGGTCCTATCGGGCAGTACTTC

V gene: TRBV24-1
D gene: .
J gene: TRBJ2-1
CDR3 protein: CATSDGDEQFF
CDR3 DNA: TGTGCCACCAGTGACGGGGATGAGCAGTTCTTC

V gene: TRBV11-1
D gene: .
J gene: TRBJ2-7
CDR3 protein: CASSLRGFEQYF
CDR3 DNA: TGTGCCAGCAGCTTAAGAGGGTTCGAGCAGTACTTC

V gene: TRBV3-1/TRBV3-2
D gene: TRBD1
J gene: TRBJ2-7
CDR3 protein: CASSLGTGGNEQYF
CDR3 DNA: TGTGCCAGCAGCCTTGGGACAGGGGGAAACGAGCAGTACTTC

V gene: TRBV12-5
D gene: .
J gene: TRBJ2-1
CDR3 protein: CASGLTYNEQFF
CDR3 DNA: TGTGCTAGTGGTTTGACCTACAATGAGCAGTTCTTC

V gene: TRBV28
D gene: TRBD1
J gene: TRBJ2-6
CDR3 protein: CASSPQGVGANVLTF
CDR3 DNA: TGTGCCAGCAGCCCCCAGGGGGTAGGGGCCAACGTCCTGACTTTC

V gene: TRBV18
D gene: .
J gene: TRBJ2-7
CDR3 protein: CASSPGQPSGQYF
CDR3 DNA: TGTGCCAGCTCACCAGGACAGCCGAGCGGGCAGTACTTC

V gene: TRBV27
D gene: TRBD1
J gene: TRBJ1-5
CDR3 protein: CASSGQGASQPQHF
CDR3 DNA: TGTGCCAGCAGCGGACAGGGGGCTAGTCAGCCCCAGCATTTT

V gene: TRBV20-1
D gene: TRBD1
J gene: TRBJ1-6
CDR3 protein: CSASTIEAGGNSPLHF
CDR3 DNA: TGCAGTGCTAGTACGATTGAGGCAGGGGGTAATTCACCCCTCCACTTT

V gene: TRBV3-1/TRBV3-2
D gene: .
J gene: TRBJ1-2
CDR3 protein: CASSQHGGYTF
CDR3 DNA: TGTGCCAGCAGCCAACACGGCGGCTACACCTTC